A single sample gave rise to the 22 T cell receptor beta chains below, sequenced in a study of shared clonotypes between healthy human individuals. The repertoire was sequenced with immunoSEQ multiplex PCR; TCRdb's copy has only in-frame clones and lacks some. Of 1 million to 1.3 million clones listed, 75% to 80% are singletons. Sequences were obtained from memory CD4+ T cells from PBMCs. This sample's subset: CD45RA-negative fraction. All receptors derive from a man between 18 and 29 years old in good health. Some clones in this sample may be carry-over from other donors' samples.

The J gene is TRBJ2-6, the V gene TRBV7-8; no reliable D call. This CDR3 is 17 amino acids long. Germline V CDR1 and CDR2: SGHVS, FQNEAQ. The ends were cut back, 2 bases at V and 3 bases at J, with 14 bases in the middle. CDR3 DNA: TGTGCCAGCAGCTTATCGCAGGCTTTAGGTGGGGCCAACGTCCTGACTTTC. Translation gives CASSLSQALGGANVLTF.

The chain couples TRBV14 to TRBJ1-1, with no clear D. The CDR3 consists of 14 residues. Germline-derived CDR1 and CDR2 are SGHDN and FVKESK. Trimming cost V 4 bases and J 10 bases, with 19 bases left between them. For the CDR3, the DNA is TGTGCCAGCAGCCCTAGTAATGGACCCCAAGGAGCTTTCTTT. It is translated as CASSPSNGPQGAFF.

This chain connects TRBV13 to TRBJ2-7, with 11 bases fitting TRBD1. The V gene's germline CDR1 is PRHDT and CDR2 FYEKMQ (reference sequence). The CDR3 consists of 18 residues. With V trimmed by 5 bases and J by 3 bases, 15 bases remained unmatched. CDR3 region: CASSPGTGGAPESYEQYF. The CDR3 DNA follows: TGTGCCAGCAGCCCAGGGACAGGGGGTGCCCCTGAGAGCTACGAGCAGTACTTC.

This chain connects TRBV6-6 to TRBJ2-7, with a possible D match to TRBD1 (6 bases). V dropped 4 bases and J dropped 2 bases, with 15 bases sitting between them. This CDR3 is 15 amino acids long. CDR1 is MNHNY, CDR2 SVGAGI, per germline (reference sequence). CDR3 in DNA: TGTGCCAGCAGTTCGGACAAACAGGGACCCTACGAGCAGTACTTC. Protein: CASSSDKQGPYEQYF.

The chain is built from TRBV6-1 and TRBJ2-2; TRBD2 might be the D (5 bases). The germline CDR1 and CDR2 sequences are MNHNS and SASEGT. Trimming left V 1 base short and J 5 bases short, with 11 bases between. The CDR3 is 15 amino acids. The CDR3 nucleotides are TGTGCCAGCAGTGAAGGTTTTCCGGGAACCGGGGAGCTGTTTTTT. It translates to CASSEGFPGTGELFF.

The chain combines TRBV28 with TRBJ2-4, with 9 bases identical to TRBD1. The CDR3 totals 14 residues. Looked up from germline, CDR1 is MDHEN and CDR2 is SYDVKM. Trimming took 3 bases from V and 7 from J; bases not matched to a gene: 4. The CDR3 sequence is CASSFADRGNIQYF. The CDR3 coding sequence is TGTGCCAGCAGTTTCGCAGACAGGGGGAACATTCAGTACTTC.

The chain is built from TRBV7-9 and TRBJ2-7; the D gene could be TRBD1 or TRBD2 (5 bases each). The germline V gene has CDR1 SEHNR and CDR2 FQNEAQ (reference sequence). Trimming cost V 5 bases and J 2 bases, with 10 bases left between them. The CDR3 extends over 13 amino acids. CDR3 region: CASSARGPYEQYF. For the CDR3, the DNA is TGTGCCAGCAGCGCCCGGGGCCCCTACGAGCAGTACTTC.

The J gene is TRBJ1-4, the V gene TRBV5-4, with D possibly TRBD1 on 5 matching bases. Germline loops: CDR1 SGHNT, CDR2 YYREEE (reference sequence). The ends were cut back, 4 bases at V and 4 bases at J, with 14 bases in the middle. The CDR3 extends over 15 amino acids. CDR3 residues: CASSRSGRVNEKLFF. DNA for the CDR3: TGTGCCAGCAGCCGGTCGGGGCGAGTTAATGAAAAACTGTTTTTT.

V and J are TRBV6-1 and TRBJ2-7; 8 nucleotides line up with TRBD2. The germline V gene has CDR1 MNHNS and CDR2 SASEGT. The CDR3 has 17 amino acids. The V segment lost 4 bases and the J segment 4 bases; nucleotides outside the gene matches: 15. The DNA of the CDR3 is TGTGCCAGCAGTGTCAGGAGGGGAGCGGGAGAGTCTTACGAGCAGTACTTC. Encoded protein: CASSVRRGAGESYEQYF.

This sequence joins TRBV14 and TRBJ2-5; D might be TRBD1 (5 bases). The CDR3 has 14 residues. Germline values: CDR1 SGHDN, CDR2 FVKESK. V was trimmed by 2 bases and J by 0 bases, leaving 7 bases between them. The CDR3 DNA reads TGTGCCAGCAGCCAACGACAGTACCAAGAGACCCAGTACTTC. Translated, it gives CASSQRQYQETQYF.

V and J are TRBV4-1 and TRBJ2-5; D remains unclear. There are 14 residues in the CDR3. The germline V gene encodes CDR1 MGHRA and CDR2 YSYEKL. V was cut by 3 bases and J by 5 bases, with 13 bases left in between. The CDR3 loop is CASSQGGLGETQYF. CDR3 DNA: TGCGCCAGCAGCCAGGGTGGGCTGGGGGAGACCCAGTACTTC.

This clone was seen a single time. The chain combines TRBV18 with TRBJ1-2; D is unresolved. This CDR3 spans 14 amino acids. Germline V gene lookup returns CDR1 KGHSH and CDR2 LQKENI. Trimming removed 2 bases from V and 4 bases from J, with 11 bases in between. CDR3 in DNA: TGTGCCAGCTCACCAACGGACGGGCCCTATGGCTACACCTTC. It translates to CASSPTDGPYGYTF.

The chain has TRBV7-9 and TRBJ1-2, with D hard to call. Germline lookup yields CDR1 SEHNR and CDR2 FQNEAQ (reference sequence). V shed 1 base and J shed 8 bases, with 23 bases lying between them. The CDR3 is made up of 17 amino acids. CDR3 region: CASSLVRVRTDAQGYTF. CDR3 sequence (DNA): TGTGCCAGCAGCTTAGTCCGGGTGAGAACGGATGCCCAGGGCTACACCTTC.

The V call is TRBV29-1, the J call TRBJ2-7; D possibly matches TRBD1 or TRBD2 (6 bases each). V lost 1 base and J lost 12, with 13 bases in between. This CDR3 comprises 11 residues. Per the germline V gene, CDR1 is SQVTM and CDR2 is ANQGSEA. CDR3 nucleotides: TGCAGCGTTGAAGGGCCGGGGGCCCGGTACTTC. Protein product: CSVEGPGARYF.

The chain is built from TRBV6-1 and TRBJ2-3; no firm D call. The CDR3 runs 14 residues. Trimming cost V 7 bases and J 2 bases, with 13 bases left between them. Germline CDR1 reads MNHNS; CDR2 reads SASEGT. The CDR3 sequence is CASTFREPTDTQYF. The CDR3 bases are TGTGCCAGCACCTTTAGGGAACCCACAGATACGCAGTATTTT.

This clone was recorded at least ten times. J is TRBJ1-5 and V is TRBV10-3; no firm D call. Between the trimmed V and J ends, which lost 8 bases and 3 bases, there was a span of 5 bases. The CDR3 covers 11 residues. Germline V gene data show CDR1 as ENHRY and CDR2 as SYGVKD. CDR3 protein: CAIPINQPQHF. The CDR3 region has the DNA TGTGCCATCCCTATCAATCAGCCCCAGCATTTT.

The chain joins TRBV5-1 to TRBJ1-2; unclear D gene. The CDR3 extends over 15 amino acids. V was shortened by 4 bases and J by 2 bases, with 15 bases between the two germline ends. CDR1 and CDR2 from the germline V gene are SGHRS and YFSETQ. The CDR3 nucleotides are TGCGCCAGCAGCCCAAGGGCCCAGCCGAACTATGGCTACACCTTC. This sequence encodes CASSPRAQPNYGYTF.

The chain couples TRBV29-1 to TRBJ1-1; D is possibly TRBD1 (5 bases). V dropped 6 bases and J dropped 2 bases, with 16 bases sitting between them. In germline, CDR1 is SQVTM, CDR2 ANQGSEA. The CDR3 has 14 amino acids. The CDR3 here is CSVARDGLNTEAFF. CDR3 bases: TGCAGCGTCGCCCGGGACGGCCTCAACACTGAAGCTTTCTTT.

CDR3 nucleotides: TGTGCCAGCAGTTTATCCCCAGGGGGCTTGGGTGGCTACACCTTC. Translation: CASSLSPGGLGGYTF. This chain uses TRBV27 with TRBJ1-2; TRBD1 aligns across 8 bases. CDR3 size: 15 residues. The V gene's germline CDR1 is MNHEY and CDR2 SMNVEV (reference sequence). V lost 0 bases to trimming and J lost 7 bases; unmatched junction nucleotides: 7.

CDR3 loop: CASSRRGVYGYTF. For the CDR3, the DNA is TGTGCCAGCAGTCGGAGGGGGGTCTATGGCTACACCTTC. J is TRBJ1-2 and V is TRBV27, with TRBD1 as a possible D gene (6 bases). V dropped 5 bases and J dropped 4 bases, with 11 bases sitting between them. The CDR3 consists of 13 residues. CDR1 is MNHEY, CDR2 SMNVEV, per germline (reference sequence).

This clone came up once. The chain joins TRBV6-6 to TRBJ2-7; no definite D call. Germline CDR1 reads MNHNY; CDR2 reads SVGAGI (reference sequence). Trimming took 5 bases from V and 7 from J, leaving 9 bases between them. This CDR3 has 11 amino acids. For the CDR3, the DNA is TGTGCCAGCAGTGTAGGGCGGGAGCAGTACTTC. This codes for CASSVGREQYF.

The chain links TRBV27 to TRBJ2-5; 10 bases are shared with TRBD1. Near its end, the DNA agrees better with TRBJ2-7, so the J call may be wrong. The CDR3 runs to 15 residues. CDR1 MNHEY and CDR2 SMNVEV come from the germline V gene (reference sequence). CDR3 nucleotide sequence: TGTGCCAGCAGTTTAGGGGACAGGGGAATCCACGAGCAGTACTTC. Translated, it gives CASSLGDRGIHEQYF.